This T cell receptor beta chain was recovered during a study of blood T cells in healthy people across ages (dated by TCRdb to between 2014 and 2016). A note on the overall study: In model experiments, template switching captured roughly one uniquely barcoded TCR beta cDNA molecule for every two T cells. Using deep sequencing normalized with unique cDNA molecular identifiers, the study measured how TCR beta repertoire diversity changes with age. Four age groups were formed from the donors: young (average 16 years), middle-aged (approximately 40), aged (over 55) and long-lived (roughly 88). Donors of different ages were randomly distributed across sequencing lanes to avoid experimental bias. Using the same blood draw, the study looked at two additional independent replicas of 1 million unique cDNA reads for two donors, one aged 18 to 30 and the other aged 80 or older. General findings and caveats noted by the study authors: A strong correlation was found between observed TCR beta diversity and the percentage of naive T cells measured by flow cytometry. Bulk unsorted PBMC profiling prevented conclusive comparison of naive and antigen-experienced compartments. Compared with the aged group, the long-lived group had more naive CD4+ T cells, fewer expanded clones and increased TCR diversity, a pattern suggesting age selection. The CMV infection status of donors was not known, potentially confounding age-related changes in expanded clonotypes. As age increased, observed TCR beta diversity per million T cells dropped in a roughly linear way, and a significant reduction was already evident by age roughly 40. Estimates of total diversity based on one million sequenced T cells were regarded as lower bounds and as underestimates.

The library came from 5' RACE. Sequencing was performed on an Illumina HiSeq 2500. A second PCR of about 6 to 11 cycles was performed with a sample-barcoded 5' primer and a J-beta primer mix. A unique molecular identifier was introduced onto each TCR beta cDNA molecule by a template-switch 5' adaptor carrying 12 random nucleotides. At least 2.5 million CDR3-containing paired-end reads were obtained from each sample. First-strand cDNA synthesis was performed from all RNA using the Mint cDNA synthesis kit, with priming by a TRBC-specific oligonucleotide. After uracil-DNA glycosylase treatment, a first 18-cycle PCR used universal primers M1SS and BC2_uni_R on all cDNA. The authors processed their data as follows. For normalization, 1 million high-quality reads, each with a distinct molecular identifier, were randomly selected from each sample. Reads sharing molecular identifiers were discarded rather than binned into consensus sequences. MiTCR, with a Q25 quality threshold and the strictest error-elimination algorithm, was used for CDR3 identification, clonotype clustering and error correction. A nonparametric unseen species model using Euler transformation provided a lower-bound estimate of total TCR beta diversity. TCRdb reprocessed the public reads (quality trimming at Q25 with fastp, clone calling with MiXCR) and kept in-frame beta chains. All rows with the same CDR3 protein become a single entry with the most common DNA and genes. The V and J calls, along with clone size, are taken from TCRdb and not from the paper's own processing. The sample table contains approximately 900,000 distinct CDR3 sequences; only one count was recorded for under 50% of them. Around 15% of the sample is in the top ten clones.

V is pared back by 6 bases and J by 0 bases, with 19 bases lying between the germline termini. The CDR3 spans 16 residues, from the cysteine through the phenylalanine. The only DNA kept is the CDR3, 48 bases in frame from the first base. Looking up the germline V gene yields CDR1 SGHRS and CDR2 YFSETQ. The donors were roughly 39 Caucasian individuals from Russia, aged roughly 6 to 100 years, who were systemically healthy. Roughly 10 milliliters of peripheral blood were collected from each donor into EDTA-treated Vacutainer tubes. PBMCs were isolated by Ficoll-Paque density-gradient centrifugation, with at least 7 million obtained per sample. Total RNA, at least 6 micrograms per sample, was extracted from PBMCs with Trizol reagent. For every donor, an aliquot of PBMCs went through flow cytometry to measure the percentages of naive CD45RAhigh/CD27high T cells. In the case of this clonotype: Its specific antigen is unknown. No base-level quality is on record; no much larger clone is a single base apart.

This receptor chain uses TRBV5-1 and TRBJ2-7; perhaps TRBD1 is the D gene, with 6 bases matching. Sequenced input: blood. This TCR derives from a man between 25 and 39 years old in good health. The CDR3 protein sequence reads: CASTRPQGNFSYEQYF. The DNA sequence reads TGCGCCAGCACCCGCCCACAGGGAAACTTCTCCTACGAGCAGTACTTC. This CDR3, with the reference TRBV5-1 and TRBJ2-7 proteins standing in past its ends, gives the full variable domain KAGVTQTPRYLIKTRGQQVTLSCSPISGHRSVSWYQQTPGQGLQFLFEYFSETQRNKGNFPGRFSGRQFSNSRSEMNVSTLELGDSALYLCASTRPQGNFSYEQYFGPGTRLTVT.